This passage covers 32 T cell receptor beta chains from one sample sequenced in a study of blood T cell repertoires in COVID-19. Only in-frame clones appear in the TCRdb table, and some are missing; sequencing was by immunoSEQ multiplex PCR. The table lists 200,000 to 300,000 clones, approximately 80% of them singletons. The source material was peripheral blood. These receptor sequences come from a human donor in a cohort sampled during active COVID-19.

The rearrangement joins TRBV4-2 to TRBJ2-3, with 13 nucleotides matching TRBD2. Trimming took 4 bases from V and 1 from J; bases not matched to a gene: 8. Germline CDR1 and CDR2: LGHNA and YNFKEQ. The length of the CDR3 is 18 residues. The CDR3 loop is CASSRLAGGDLGTDTQYF. CDR3 bases: TGTGCCAGCAGCCGACTAGCGGGAGGTGATTTAGGCACAGATACGCAGTATTTT.

The genes are TRBV11-2 and TRBJ2-1; 8 bases agree with TRBD2. J was trimmed by 6 bases and V by 5 bases; bases with no gene match: 0. Germline V lookup: CDR1 SGHAT, CDR2 FQNNGV. The CDR3 consists of 12 residues. The CDR3 here is CASSTSGNEQFF. DNA for the CDR3: TGTGCCAGCAGCACTAGCGGCAATGAGCAGTTCTTC. The entire variable domain, with the rest obtained from reference TRBV11-2 and TRBJ2-1, is as follows: EAGVAQSPRYKIIEKRQSVAFWCNPISGHATLYWYQQILGQGPKLLIQFQNNGVVDDSQLPKDRFSAERLKGVDSTLKIQPAKLEDSAVYLCASSTSGNEQFFGPGTRLTVL.

The J gene is TRBJ2-7, the V gene TRBV27; TRBD1 aligns across 8 bases. With V trimmed by 6 bases and J by 2 bases, 3 bases remained unmatched. Germline CDR1 reads MNHEY; CDR2 reads SMNVEV (reference sequence). CDR3 length: 13 amino acids. DNA of the CDR3: TGTGCCAGCAGCAGACAGGGGACCTACGAGCAGTACTTC. Its translation is CASSRQGTYEQYF.

The V gene is TRBV5-1, the J gene TRBJ2-7; 9 nucleotides agree with TRBD2. Trimming took 2 bases from V and 2 from J; bases not matched to a gene: 5. In germline, CDR1 is SGHRS, CDR2 YFSETQ. The CDR3 is 15 amino acids. The CDR3 sequence: CASSLGGGDPYEQYF. DNA for the CDR3: TGCGCCAGCAGCTTAGGCGGGGGGGACCCCTACGAGCAGTACTTC.

Concerning this clone itself: Other DNA sequences within the sample encode an identical CDR3. This sequence joins TRBV2 and TRBJ2-7; no firm D call. The V end was cut by 6 bases, the J end by 0 bases, with 6 bases between. The V gene's germline CDR1 is SNHLY and CDR2 FYNNEI. The CDR3 consists of 12 residues. DNA of the CDR3: TGTGCCAGCAGCCGAGACTCCTACGAGCAGTACTTC. Residues: CASSRDSYEQYF.

In this sample, this clone turned up a few times. The chain carries TRBV19 and TRBJ2-7; D unclear. The CDR3 covers 15 residues. Germline V gene data show CDR1 as LNHDA and CDR2 as SQIVND (reference sequence). Trimming removed 1 base from V and 2 bases from J, with 12 bases in between. CDR3 DNA sequence: TGTGCCAGTAGTATAGGCGGAGCAGTCACCTACGAGCAGTACTTC. Translating gives CASSIGGAVTYEQYF.

DNA of the CDR3: TGTGCCAGCTCACCCCTGCCGGGGGCGGGGGCGAGCACAGATACGCAGTATTTT. This sequence encodes CASSPLPGAGASTDTQYF. The rearrangement links TRBV18 to TRBJ2-3, with D possibly being TRBD2 (7 bases). CDR1 and CDR2 from the germline V gene are KGHSH and LQKENI. With 3 bases removed from V and 0 bases from J, the gap between germline ends came to 19 bases. This CDR3 spans 18 amino acids.

The V and J genes are TRBV10-3 and TRBJ1-1, with a possible D match to TRBD1 (6 bases). The V and J ends lost 6 bases and 1 base respectively, with 18 bases between them. There are 16 residues in the CDR3. CDR1 and CDR2 (germline): ENHRY, SYGVKD. CDR3 protein: CAISYRDERPNTEAFF. For the CDR3, the DNA is TGTGCCATCAGCTACAGGGATGAGAGACCGAACACTGAAGCTTTCTTT.

The rearrangement joins TRBV7-2 to TRBJ1-6; 10 bases map to TRBD1. Looked up from germline, CDR1 is SGHTA and CDR2 is FQGNSA. The CDR3 sequence is 15 residues long. J gave up 6 bases and V 8 bases, and 7 bases lay outside the gene matches. The CDR3 loop reads CASGSRQGANSPLHF. In DNA, the CDR3 is TGTGCCAGCGGTTCCCGACAGGGGGCTAATTCACCCCTCCACTTT.

The gene calls are TRBV7-6 and TRBJ1-3; 10 bases agree with TRBD1. The CDR3 has 19 residues. J gave up 4 bases and V 4 bases, and 16 bases lay outside the gene matches. Germline V gene sequence: CDR1 SGHVS, CDR2 FNYEAQ. The CDR3 sequence: CASSSAGQGIAPVGNTIYF. DNA of the CDR3: TGTGCCAGCAGCTCCGCGGGACAGGGGATTGCCCCCGTCGGAAACACCATATATTTT.

This clone appeared a single time. V usage is TRBV19 and J usage is TRBJ2-5, with TRBD2 matching over 8 bases. The CDR3 loop spans 13 amino acids. Trimming removed 9 bases from V and 5 bases from J; junction bases left unmatched: 8. CDR1 is LNHDA and CDR2 is SQIVND in the germline V gene (reference sequence). CDR3 sequence: CARGAGGRETQYF. For the CDR3, the DNA is TGTGCCAGGGGGGCGGGAGGTAGGGAGACCCAGTACTTC. Full variable domain (remainder filled in from reference TRBV19 and TRBJ2-5): DGGITQSPKYLFRKEGQNVTLSCEQNLNHDAMYWYRQDPGQGLRLIYYSQIVNDFQKGDIAEGYSVSREKKESFPLTVTSAQKNPTAFYLCARGAGGRETQYFGPGTRLLVL.

Only one count was recorded for this clone. DNA for the CDR3: TGCGCCAGCAGTGGGACAGCAACCTCTGGAAACACCATATATTTT. Translated, it gives CASSGTATSGNTIYF. The V and J genes are TRBV10-2 and TRBJ1-3; a possible D gene is TRBD1 (6 bases). Trimming stripped 4 bases from V and 0 bases from J, with 10 bases between. Germline CDR1 and CDR2: WSHSY and SAAADI. The CDR3 contains 15 residues.

This rearrangement joins TRBV5-1 to TRBJ2-3; 7 nucleotides match TRBD1. The germline V gene encodes CDR1 SGHRS and CDR2 YFSETQ. The CDR3 totals 13 residues. Losses at the gene ends were 5 bases for V and 4 bases for J; bases not matched to a gene: 4. The CDR3 protein is CASSSQGSDTQYF. The DNA for the CDR3 is TGCGCCAGCAGTTCACAGGGGTCAGATACGCAGTATTTT.

This chain connects TRBV5-6 to TRBJ2-1; no clear D gene. V was clipped by 0 bases and J by 0 bases, with 7 bases between them. The length of the CDR3 is 15 residues. From germline, CDR1 is SGHDT and CDR2 YYEEEE. CDR3 nucleotide sequence: TGTGCCAGCAGCTTGGGACTGAGCTCCTACAATGAGCAGTTCTTC. This codes for CASSLGLSSYNEQFF.

The rearrangement joins TRBV7-3 to TRBJ2-7; D possibly corresponds to TRBD2 (6 bases). Germline V gene lookup returns CDR1 SGHTA and CDR2 FQGTGA. V lost 2 bases and J lost 2, with 10 bases in between. The CDR3 has 14 amino acids. DNA for the CDR3: TGTGCCAGCAGCTTATTCGGGGGTCCCTACGAGCAGTACTTC. Translated, it gives CASSLFGGPYEQYF.

This chain uses TRBV18 with TRBJ2-3, with 8 bases lining up with TRBD2. This CDR3 is built from 19 residues. With V trimmed by 3 bases and J by 5 bases, 19 bases remained unmatched. The germline V gene encodes CDR1 KGHSH and CDR2 LQKENI. The CDR3: CASSPYHQPRAGEGDTQYF. DNA for the CDR3: TGTGCCAGCTCACCTTACCACCAGCCCCGAGCGGGGGAAGGAGATACGCAGTATTTT.

This clone was detected once. The chain is built from TRBV19 and TRBJ1-2; 7 positions agree with TRBD1. Germline CDR1 is LNHDA and CDR2 is SQIVND (reference sequence). The CDR3 consists of 14 residues. V lost 6 bases and J lost 1; bases outside the gene matches: 5. CDR3 nucleotides: TGTGCCAGTAGGTCGACAGGGAATAACTATGGCTACACCTTC. It encodes CASRSTGNNYGYTF.

As regards this clone: The junction and the germline gene differ at one end; a read error may be behind it. The V and J genes are TRBV6-1 and TRBJ1-2; 7 positions match TRBD1. The CDR3 length is 13 residues. Germline assignment: CDR1 MNHNS and CDR2 SASEGT. The CDR3 DNA follows: TGTGCCAGCAGGGAAGACAGGGCTTATGGCTACACCTTC. Its translation: CASREDRAYGYTF.

V and J are TRBV25-1 and TRBJ1-2; TRBD1 agrees at 7 bases. The CDR3 is made up of 15 amino acids. Trimming cost V 4 bases and J 4 bases; bases outside gene matches: 9. CDR1 is MGHDK and CDR2 is SYGVNS in the germline V gene. CDR3 in DNA: TGTGCCAGCAGTGCGACCCGTACAGGGGCCTATGGCTACACCTTC. It yields the protein CASSATRTGAYGYTF.

V usage is TRBV14 and J usage is TRBJ2-4, with 7 bases that match TRBD2. Trimming at V came to 1 base and at J to 7 bases, leaving 7 bases not matched to a gene. Germline V CDR1 and CDR2: SGHDN, FVKESK. The length of the CDR3 is 15 residues. This CDR3 reads CASSQGARTRNIQYF. In nucleotides, the CDR3 is TGTGCCAGCAGCCAAGGGGCCAGGACTAGGAACATTCAGTACTTC.

J is TRBJ2-2 and V is TRBV9, with D tentatively TRBD1 (6 bases). V lost 0 bases to trimming and J lost 4 bases, with 10 bases between them. CDR3 length: 15 amino acids. Germline lookup yields CDR1 SGDLS and CDR2 YYNGEE. The CDR3 nucleotides read TGTGCCAGCAGCGTAGTGAGCAGGGGCACCGGGGAGCTGTTTTTT. Its translation: CASSVVSRGTGELFF.

The chain couples TRBV6-2 or TRBV6-3 to TRBJ2-3; D might be TRBD2 (6 bases). The V gene lost 4 bases and the J gene lost 1 base, with 12 bases spanning the gap. Germline V gene data show CDR1 as MNHEY and CDR2 as SVGEGT. The CDR3 is made up of 15 amino acids. This CDR3 reads CASSSEGIGTDTQYF. The CDR3 DNA follows: TGTGCCAGCAGTTCGGAGGGGATCGGCACAGATACGCAGTATTTT.

V and J are TRBV3-1 (or the pseudogene TRBV3-2) and TRBJ2-1; 11 nucleotides align to TRBD2. There are 16 residues in the CDR3. Per germline, CDR1 LGHDT and CDR2 YNNKEL (reference sequence). The V and J ends lost 7 bases and 6 bases, in that order; junction bases with no gene match: 11. The CDR3: CASTPSGGLLANEQFF. CDR3 nucleotides: TGTGCCAGCACCCCTAGCGGGGGGCTTTTGGCCAATGAGCAGTTCTTC.

This sequence joins TRBV27 and TRBJ2-3, with TRBD1 as a possible D gene (5 bases). Germline lookup yields CDR1 MNHEY and CDR2 SMNVEV (reference sequence). The V end was cut by 11 bases, the J end by 3 bases, with 15 bases between. This CDR3 has 13 residues. For the CDR3, the DNA is TGTGCCTCTCAAGTGGCAGGGACAGATACGCAGTATTTT. Its protein product is CASQVAGTDTQYF.

The V call is TRBV6-1, the J call TRBJ1-5, with a possible D match to TRBD1 (5 bases). V was trimmed by 2 bases and J by 4 bases, leaving 12 bases between them. Germline V gene data show CDR1 as MNHNS and CDR2 as SASEGT. The CDR3 has 15 residues. The CDR3 DNA follows: TGTGCCAGCAGTGAATTCTATGGGGCAAATCAGCCCCAGCATTTT. Translating gives CASSEFYGANQPQHF.

The genes are TRBV7-8 and TRBJ2-3, with TRBD1 matching over 12 bases. Unmatched junction bases numbered 10, after V lost 3 bases and J lost 6 bases. The length of the CDR3 is 17 residues. The germline CDR1 and CDR2 sequences are SGHVS and FQNEAQ. CDR3 in amino acids: CASSLTSGQGARDTQYF. The CDR3 DNA is TGTGCCAGCAGCTTGACATCGGGACAGGGGGCACGGGATACGCAGTATTTT.

The chain employs TRBV24-1 and TRBJ2-7; D gene unclear. The CDR3 is 14 amino acids. CDR1 is KGHDR, CDR2 SFDVKD, per germline. V lost 1 base and J lost 5, with 11 bases in between. The CDR3 sequence: CATSDFRQGDEQYF. The CDR3 DNA reads as TGTGCCACCAGTGATTTTAGGCAAGGAGACGAGCAGTACTTC.

This clone was counted only a few times. The rearrangement uses TRBV27 and TRBJ2-7; TRBD2 aligns across 9 bases. Per germline, CDR1 MNHEY and CDR2 SMNVEV (reference sequence). The CDR3 sequence is 14 residues long. The V segment lost 5 bases and the J segment 2 bases; nucleotides outside the gene matches: 4. The CDR3 region is CASSLTSGAYEQYF. For the CDR3, the DNA is TGTGCCAGCAGTCTGACTAGCGGCGCCTACGAGCAGTACTTC.

This chain joins TRBV7-8 and TRBJ1-6, with D unresolved. Trimming stripped 1 base from V and 5 bases from J, with 6 bases between. The germline V gene encodes CDR1 SGHVS and CDR2 FQNEAQ. This CDR3 has 14 amino acids. As DNA, the CDR3 is TGTGCCAGCAGCTTAGGAGCGGATAATTCACCCCTCCACTTT. The encoded protein is CASSLGADNSPLHF.

This chain joins TRBV27 and TRBJ2-2; D might be TRBD2 (5 bases). CDR1 MNHEY and CDR2 SMNVEV come from the germline V gene (reference sequence). Trimming removed 6 bases from V and 5 bases from J, with 13 bases in between. The CDR3 is 14 amino acids. The CDR3 loop is CASSRLEGTGELFF. DNA of the CDR3: TGTGCCAGCAGCCGGCTTGAGGGAACCGGGGAGCTGTTTTTT.

The CDR3 region has the DNA TGTGCCAGCTCACCTTTAGCGACAACCTACAATGAGCAGTTCTTC. Translated, it gives CASSPLATTYNEQFF. This sequence joins TRBV18 and TRBJ2-1, with a possible D match to TRBD2 (5 bases). V was cut by 3 bases and J by 2 bases, with 11 bases left in between. CDR1 and CDR2 (germline): KGHSH, LQKENI. The CDR3 sequence is 15 residues long.

The genes are TRBV2 and TRBJ1-5; 8 bases are a match to TRBD1. The CDR3 loop spans 14 amino acids. Germline V lookup: CDR1 SNHLY, CDR2 FYNNEI. V shed 3 bases and J 6 bases; nucleotides not matched to a gene: 4. The CDR3 bases are TGTGCCAGCAGTGAGGGACAGGCGGGTCAGCCCCAGCATTTT. It specifies CASSEGQAGQPQHF.